This T cell receptor beta chain originates from a study of OX40 agonist ivuxolimab in advanced cancers. About the study: Ivuxolimab doses were 0.01, 0.1, 0.3, 1.5, 3 or 10 mg/kg every 2 weeks. Treatment received earlier with anti-PD-1, anti-PD-L1 or anti-CTLA-4 agents was allowed, and more than 30% had some. Whole-study results and caveats: Compared with others, partial responders at 0.1-3.0 mg/kg displayed clonal expansion among the lowest. Compared with CD4+, CD8+ T cells on average had more expanded clones.

Only in-frame clones appear in the TCRdb table, and some are missing; sequencing was by immunoSEQ multiplex PCR. Of more than 55,000 clones listed, over 75% are singletons. The V end lost 1 base, the J end lost 5 bases, and 12 bases lay between the germline ends. CDR1 and CDR2 from the germline V gene are SGHNT and YENEEA. This CDR3 is 14 amino acids long. On this clone itself: Its antigen is unknown.

The chain couples TRBV11-3 to TRBJ2-7; D uncertain. This sample comprised CD4+ or CD8+ T cells sorted from blood, obtained in a trial of the OX40 agonist ivuxolimab. This receptor was taken from an adult with an advanced solid tumor such as melanoma, head and neck, liver or kidney cancer. The CDR3 DNA reads as TGTGCCAGCAGCTTAGGTGGGGATCTGAACGAGCAGTACTTC. This sequence encodes CASSLGGDLNEQYF.